This T cell receptor (beta chain) emerged from a study of Ad26.COV2.S vaccination and SARS-CoV-2 variants. Across the study: Donor was assigned to the Ad26.COV2.S arm of trial COV1001. Intramuscular Ad26.COV2.S doses were given once or twice, 56 days apart. Notes on the study in general: Vaccine and placebo groups showed comparable non-spike TCR breadth.

Only in-frame clones appear in the TCRdb table, and some are missing; sequencing was by immunoSEQ multiplex PCR. The sample shows around 310,000 clones, roughly 90% of them seen only once. Indicated treatment: around 19 received Ad26.COV2.S at low or high dose, single or two shots; about 5 received placebo; per-sample allocation not given. Collection of samples fell on day 63 after the first vaccine or placebo injection. This adult donor, from Boston, was 18-55 years old. With V trimmed by 4 bases and J by 10 bases, 11 bases remained unmatched. Germline values: CDR1 LGHNA, CDR2 YSLEER. The CDR3 spans 14 residues. Concerning this clone itself: The antigen is unknown.

The sequencing used peripheral blood, collected in a trial of Ad26.COV2.S vaccine versus placebo. The gene calls are TRBV4-3 and TRBJ1-2, with 8 bases identical to TRBD1. The receptor was derived from a person aged 18-60 years who received the Ad26.COV2.S COVID-19 vaccine or a placebo. CDR3 nucleotide sequence: TGCGCCAGCAGCCCGGACAGGGTAGAGGTACTCTACACCTTC. Translated: CASSPDRVEVLYTF.